The next 10 T cell receptor beta chains were all read from a single sample in a study of blood T cell repertoires in COVID-19. Profiled with immunoSEQ multiplex PCR; TCRdb holds only in-frame clones, not every one. This sample has hundreds of thousands of clones; around 88% occur once, and the top ten carry 0.95% to 1.5%. Source material: PBMCs or T cells enriched from blood (not recorded which). The receptors were gathered from a middle-aged woman with acute COVID-19.

The chain uses TRBV10-3 and TRBJ2-5; TRBD1 aligns across 8 bases. CDR1 ENHRY and CDR2 SYGVKD come from the germline V gene. Trimming removed 6 bases from V and 4 bases from J; junction bases left unmatched: 10. CDR3 length equals 15 residues. The CDR3 loop is CAISPGQATGETQYF. The CDR3 DNA reads TGTGCCATCAGCCCGGGACAGGCAACAGGAGAGACCCAGTACTTC.

CDR3 region: CASSPGRSGGGSYEQYF. As DNA, the CDR3 is TGCGCCAGCAGCCCGGGGCGTTCGGGAGGGGGCTCCTACGAGCAGTACTTC. This sequence joins TRBV5-1 and TRBJ2-7; the match to TRBD2 covers 8 bases. CDR1 SGHRS and CDR2 YFSETQ come from the germline V gene. The CDR3 runs 17 residues. Trimming at V came to 4 bases and at J to 0 bases, leaving 12 bases not matched to a gene.

The chain links TRBV2 to TRBJ2-7, with TRBD1 identical over 9 bases. Germline CDR1 SNHLY, CDR2 FYNNEI. This CDR3 comprises 15 residues. Losses at the gene ends were 6 bases for V and 2 bases for J; bases not matched to a gene: 8. This chain's CDR3 is CASSLGQGTTYEQYF. In DNA form, the CDR3 reads TGTGCCAGCAGCCTAGGACAGGGGACGACCTACGAGCAGTACTTC.

The CDR3 DNA reads TGTGCCATCAGTGATCCTTCTAGATCAGATACGCAGTATTTT. This translates into CAISDPSRSDTQYF. The V gene is TRBV10-3, the J gene TRBJ2-3; D is ambiguous. Germline V gene data show CDR1 as ENHRY and CDR2 as SYGVKD. With 3 bases removed from V and 4 bases from J, the gap between germline ends came to 11 bases. The CDR3 covers 14 residues.

This rearrangement joins TRBV11-3 to TRBJ1-1, with D possibly matching TRBD1 (6 bases). Trimming removed 3 bases from V and 3 bases from J, with 8 bases in between. The CDR3 consists of 13 residues. Germline CDR1 and CDR2: SGHNT and YENEEA. CDR3 region: CASSFNRDTEAFF. DNA of the CDR3: TGTGCCAGCAGCTTCAACAGGGACACTGAAGCTTTCTTT.

The V and J genes are TRBV3-1 (or the pseudogene TRBV3-2) and TRBJ1-2; tentative D call: TRBD1 (5 bases). V lost 4 bases, J lost 4 bases, and 13 bases lay in between. CDR3 length equals 14 residues. Germline V gives CDR1 LGHDT, CDR2 YNNKEL (reference sequence). The CDR3 DNA is TGTGCCAGCAGCCTGGGGGGAGGGGTCTATGGCTACACCTTC. This codes for CASSLGGGVYGYTF.

The V gene is TRBV9, the J gene TRBJ1-4; TRBD1 matches at 8 bases. J gave up 5 bases and V 3 bases, and 6 bases lay outside the gene matches. This CDR3 has 15 residues. The germline V gene has CDR1 SGDLS and CDR2 YYNGEE. CDR3 coding DNA: TGTGCCAGCAGCGATTCGACAGGGGCCAATGAAAAACTGTTTTTT. It is translated as CASSDSTGANEKLFF.

J is TRBJ1-1 and V is TRBV2; 7 bases are shared with TRBD1. The CDR3 has 14 amino acids. The germline V gene has CDR1 SNHLY and CDR2 FYNNEI. Losses at the gene ends were 8 bases for V and 4 bases for J; bases not matched to a gene: 10. This chain's CDR3 is CASCSQGRGTEAFF. CDR3 DNA: TGTGCCAGCTGCTCACAGGGGAGAGGCACTGAAGCTTTCTTT. The full variable domain, in which reference TRBV2 and TRBJ1-1 provide the parts outside the CDR3, is EPEVTQTPSHQVTQMGQEVILRCVPISNHLYFYWYRQILGQKVEFLVSFYNNEISEKSEIFDDQFSVERPDGSNFTLKIRSTKLEDSAMYFCASCSQGRGTEAFFGQGTRLTVV.

The rearrangement uses TRBV11-3 and TRBJ2-3, with a tentative D call TRBD2 (5 bases). In germline, CDR1 is SGHNT, CDR2 YENEEA. The germline V and J ends were trimmed by 5 bases and 1 base, with 13 bases remaining between them. This CDR3 is 15 amino acids long. The CDR3 here is CASSPSGIGTDTQYF. CDR3 DNA sequence: TGTGCCAGCAGCCCCAGCGGTATAGGCACAGATACGCAGTATTTT.

The rearrangement joins TRBV27 to TRBJ2-1; maybe TRBD2 (6 bases). Trimming cost V 5 bases and J 8 bases, with 19 bases left between them. This CDR3 region has 15 residues. Looked up from germline, CDR1 is MNHEY and CDR2 is SMNVEV (reference sequence). The CDR3 bases are TGTGCCAGCAGTAATACCCTCCTCACTAGCCATGAGCAGTTCTTC. Translation gives CASSNTLLTSHEQFF.